The entry below gives a single TCR beta chain sequence along with its context. Its antigen is still unknown. The source of the sample is a study of shared clonotypes between healthy human individuals. Findings of the study overall: Shared clonotypes across all four donors exceeded non-shared ones in generation probability.

Germline V gene lookup returns CDR1 LGHNA and CDR2 YNFKEQ. The CDR3 has 16 residues. The V end lost 2 bases, the J end lost 0 bases, and 11 bases lay between the germline ends. Assay used: immunoSEQ multiplex PCR; TCRdb lists only in-frame clones, some missing. The sample includes under 350,000 clones, 80% to 90% of them seen just once. What was sequenced was memory CD8+ T cells sorted from blood. As for subset: CD45RO+ cells pooled with CCR7-negative TemRA cells. The origin of this receptor is a young man in good health. The rearrangement links TRBV4-2 to TRBJ2-1; tentatively, D is TRBD1 (8 bases). The CDR3 bases are TGTGCCAGCAGCCAAAACAGGGGGGGCTCCTACAATGAGCAGTTCTTC. Translating gives CASSQNRGGSYNEQFF.